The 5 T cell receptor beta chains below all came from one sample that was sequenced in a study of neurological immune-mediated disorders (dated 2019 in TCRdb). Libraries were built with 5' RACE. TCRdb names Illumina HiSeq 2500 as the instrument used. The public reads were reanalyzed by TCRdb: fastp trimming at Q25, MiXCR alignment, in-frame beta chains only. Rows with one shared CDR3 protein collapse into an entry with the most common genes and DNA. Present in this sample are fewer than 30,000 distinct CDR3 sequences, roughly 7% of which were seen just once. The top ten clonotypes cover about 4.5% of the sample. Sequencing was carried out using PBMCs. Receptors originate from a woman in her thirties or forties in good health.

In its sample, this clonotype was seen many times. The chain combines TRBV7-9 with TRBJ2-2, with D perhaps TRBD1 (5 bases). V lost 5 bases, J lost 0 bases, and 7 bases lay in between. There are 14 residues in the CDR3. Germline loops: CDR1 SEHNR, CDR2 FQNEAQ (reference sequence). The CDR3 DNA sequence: TGTGCCAGCAGCAGGGGCACGAACACCGGGGAGCTGTTTTTT. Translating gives CASSRGTNTGELFF.

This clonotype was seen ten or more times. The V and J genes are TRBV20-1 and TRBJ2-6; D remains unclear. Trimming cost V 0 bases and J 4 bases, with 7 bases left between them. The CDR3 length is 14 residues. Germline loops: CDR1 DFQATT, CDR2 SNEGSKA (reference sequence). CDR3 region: CSARESQGANVLTF. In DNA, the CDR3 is TGCAGTGCTAGAGAAAGCCAGGGGGCCAACGTCCTGACTTTC.

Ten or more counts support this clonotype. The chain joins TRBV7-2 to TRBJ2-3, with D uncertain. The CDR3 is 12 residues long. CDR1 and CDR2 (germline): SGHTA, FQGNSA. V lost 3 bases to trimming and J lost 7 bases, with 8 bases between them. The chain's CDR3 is CASSFRSNTQYF. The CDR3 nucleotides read TGTGCCAGCAGCTTCCGATCAAATACGCAGTATTTT. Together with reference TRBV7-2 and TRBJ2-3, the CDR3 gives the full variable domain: GAGVSQSPSNKVTEKGKDVELRCDPISGHTALYWYRQSLGQGLEFLIYFQGNSAPDKSGLPSDRFSAERTGGSVSTLTIQRTQQEDSAVYLCASSFRSNTQYFGPGTRLTVL.

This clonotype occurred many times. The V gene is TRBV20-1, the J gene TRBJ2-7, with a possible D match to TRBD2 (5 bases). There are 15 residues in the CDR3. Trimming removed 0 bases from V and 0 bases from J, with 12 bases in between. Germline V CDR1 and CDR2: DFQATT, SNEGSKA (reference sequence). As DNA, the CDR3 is TGCAGTGCTAGAGATGCCAGCGGTCCCTCCTACGAGCAGTACTTC. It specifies CSARDASGPSYEQYF.

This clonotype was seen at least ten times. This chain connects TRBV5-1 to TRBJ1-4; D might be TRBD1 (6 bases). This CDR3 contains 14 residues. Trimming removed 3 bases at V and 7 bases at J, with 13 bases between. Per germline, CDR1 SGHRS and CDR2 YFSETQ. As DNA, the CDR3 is TGCGCCAGCAGCTCGGGGTGGACAGTTGAAAAACTGTTTTTT. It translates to CASSSGWTVEKLFF.